The text below deals with one TCR beta chain. The target antigen is unknown. These data come from a study of shared clonotypes between healthy human individuals. Assay: immunoSEQ multiplex PCR; the TCRdb copy retains only in-frame clones and omits some. The sample consists of 2 million to 2.5 million clones, 80% to 95% of them appearing once. Overall study findings and caveats: Naive subsets tended to show greater estimated richness than memory subsets.

Specimen: naive CD4+ T cells from PBMCs. This sample's subset: CD45RA+ positively selected. This clonotype was sampled from a man aged 18 to 30 in good health. Some clones in this sample may be carry-over from other donors' samples.

CDR3 bases: TGTGCCAGCAGTAGGCAGCGGCCCTACGAGCAGTACTTC. Its translation: CASSRQRPYEQYF. V gene TRBV28 combines with J gene TRBJ2-7; D might be TRBD2 (5 bases). The germline CDR1 and CDR2 sequences are MDHEN and SYDVKM. The CDR3 totals 13 residues. The germline V and J ends were trimmed by 5 bases and 2 bases, with 10 bases remaining between them. Combining the CDR3 with reference TRBV28 and TRBJ2-7 gives the whole variable domain DVKVTQSSRYLVKRTGEKVFLECVQDMDHENMFWYRQDPGLGLRLIYFSYDVKMKEKGDIPEGYSVSREKKERFSLILESASTNQTSMYLCASSRQRPYEQYFGPGTRLTVT.